This T cell receptor (beta chain) came from a study of T cells in Graves' hyperthyroidism and ophthalmopathy. The CDR3 totals 16 residues. Germline V lookup: CDR1 MNHGY, CDR2 SAAAGT. The V and J ends lost 0 bases and 2 bases, in that order; junction bases with no gene match: 7. Disease duration was under 3 months in the ophthalmopathy patients, who also had a Clinical Activity Score of at least 3 and a NOSPECS grade of at least 4. Study-level findings and limits: In the blood, most expanded thyroid clonotypes above 0.001 appeared as well.

Amplified TCR beta CDR3 regions came from RNA transcripts. HTBI primers were employed in a first-round RT-PCR of the TCR CDR3. TCRdb independently ran MiXCR on the multiplex PCR reads; one entry per CDR3 protein. The repertoire holds over 450,000 distinct CDR3 sequences, with roughly 15% as singletons. In its sample, this clonotype was seen a few times. Its antigen is undetermined. This sequence originates from a woman younger than 30 with Graves' ophthalmopathy. The sequencing input was blood. The chain carries TRBV6-8 and TRBJ2-7; 7 nucleotides agree with TRBD1. CDR3 amino acids: CASSYSTLTGAYEQYF. CDR3 in DNA: TGTGCCAGCAGTTACTCGACCCTTACAGGGGCCTACGAGCAGTACTTC.